This T cell receptor beta chain emerged from a study of blood T cell repertoires in COVID-19 (dated by TCRdb to the early 2020s). With respect to the entire study: Collaborator samples came from the United States, Italy and Spain and covered acute and convalescent phases of COVID-19. The sample metadata nearly always contained a de-identified subject ID, COVID-19 status, age in years and sex. Samples came from the ongoing ImmuneRACE study (first 160 participants) plus 1,254 subjects from 6 global collaborators. The material from the prospective study consisted of cDNA or gDNA derived from T cells, B-cell-depleted T cells, or PBMCs. A freely available public database, intended as a resource for researchers studying the immune response to SARS-CoV-2, is where the repertoires were released. Deeply sampled blood TCRbeta repertoires from subjects exposed to, actively infected with, or recovered from COVID-19 were included in the dataset. HLA class I and class II types, where available, came from metadata supplied by the sample provider rather than from assay-based typing.

Concerning this clone: Its antigen has not been determined. No much larger clone exists at a distance of one base, and base qualities are not known.

TCRbeta CDR3 regions were amplified from genomic DNA by means of the immunoSEQ Assay, a bias-controlled multiplex PCR. In the original analysis: The number of nucleated cells in each sample was estimated by amplification of reference gene primers within the assay. To quantify the absolute abundance of each unique TCRbeta CDR3 rearrangement, sequence reads were collapsed and filtered. For each sample, productive Simpson clonality was calculated by taking the square root of Simpson's diversity index across productive rearrangements. In TCRdb, the immuneACCESS table is reduced to in-frame sequences with V and J assigned. These tables do not hold every clone; where another copy was compared, an unresolved V gene accounts for under half, and the others remain unexplained. Clone size and the V and J calls come from that table; the DNA yielded D and trimming. This sample comprises over 250,000 clones, 85% to 90% of them detected only once. The top ten clones comprise over 7.5% of the sample.

In the prospective study, participants were roughly 18 to 89 years old, resided in about 25 geographic areas of the United States, and were enrolled through a virtual design. In the prospective study, participants were assigned to cohorts based on the clinical history participants reported in a screening survey and a study questionnaire. ImmuneRACE Cohort 3 recovered participants were defined by two consecutive negative NP/OP PCR tests, healthcare professional clearance, or symptom resolution. Each participant in the prospective study had whole blood, serum and a nasopharyngeal or oropharyngeal swab collected by mobile phlebotomists. Over a 2-month period, participants in the prospective study had the option of providing additional blood draws and questionnaires. Prospective study blood samples were shipped either frozen or at room temperature before DNA extraction. Beyond this particular receptor, the publication reports: The amount of clinical and demographic metadata varied by source and participant and was provided uncurated.

Reading from cysteine to phenylalanine, the CDR3 counts 13 amino acids. Here the CDR3 DNA is all that survives: 39 bases in frame from base 1. V and J are truncated by 6 bases and 5 bases respectively, leaving an intervening sequence of 13 bases. CDR1 and CDR2, per the germline V gene, are SNHLY and FYNNEI. The sequenced sample was PBMCs or T cells enriched from blood (not recorded which). This receptor chain uses TRBV2 and TRBJ2-5; TRBD2 is possibly the D segment (6 matching bases). The receptor comes from a man aged 40-49 years who had recovered from COVID-19. Here is the DNA: TGTGCCAGCAGCCCAGGACTATCCGAGACCCAGTACTTC. Its translation reads: CASSPGLSETQYF.